The next 3 T cell receptor beta chains were all read from a single sample in a study of T cell repertoires in cytomegalovirus infection. Antigens for these TCRs are unknown. TCRdb analysed the reads with MiXCR anew, one entry per CDR3 protein. The sample includes 700,000 to 850,000 distinct CDR3 sequences, approximately 29% of them seen just once. The sample here was cultured CD8+ T cells from PBMCs, taken from culture after CMV antigen stimulation. These receptors came from a human donor in good health (CMV status not recorded). Some clones in this sample may be carry-over from other donors' samples.

This clonotype was detected only a few times. The CDR3 protein is CASSQDRGVRRTEAFF. In DNA, the CDR3 is TGCGCCAGCAGCCAAGATCGAGGGGTTCGTAGGACTGAAGCTTTCTTT. This chain connects TRBV4-3 to TRBJ1-1; D is perhaps TRBD1 (5 bases). This CDR3 has 16 residues. Germline V gene data show CDR1 as LGHNA and CDR2 as YSLEER. Trimming left V 0 bases short and J 5 bases short, with 16 bases between.

With regard to this clonotype: A much bigger clone sits one base away, suggesting this may be a read error. This chain links TRBV7-9 with TRBJ2-1; tentative D call: TRBD1 (6 bases). Per germline, CDR1 SEHNR and CDR2 FQNEAQ (reference sequence). The CDR3 sequence is 18 residues long. The CDR3 nucleotides read TGTGTCAGCAGCAACGTGGGGGCCAGCCCGACGGCCGACAATGAGCAGTTCTTC. Encoded protein: CVSSNVGASPTADNEQFF.

This clonotype was recorded many times. The chain uses TRBV6-2 or TRBV6-3 and TRBJ1-1; TRBD1 might be the D (5 bases). The CDR3 is 14 residues long. V was clipped by 6 bases and J by 1 base, with 12 bases between them. The V gene's germline CDR1 is MNHEY and CDR2 SVGEGT. Written as DNA, the CDR3 is TGTGCCAGCAGCCTAGGGGCGGAGAACACTGAAGCTTTCTTT. Amino acid sequence: CASSLGAENTEAFF.